This T cell receptor (beta chain) emerged from a study of CD8+CD57+ T cells in acquired aplastic anemia. Study in general: On average, sorted CD4+ and CD8+ cells gave roughly 3 ug of DNA. Healthy-donor CD4+ cells averaged about 9.9 million reads.

Whole-study findings and limits: Patients were compared with controls for CD8+ Simpson's diversity, and no significant difference emerged. Around 29 shared CD8+ CDR3s appeared highly expressed within patients' immunodominant clones.

This clonotype was detected many times. No antigen is known for it. The ends were cut back, 6 bases at V and 4 bases at J, with 12 bases in the middle. Germline V gene data show CDR1 as MNHNS and CDR2 as SASEGT. This CDR3 contains 13 residues. According to the study, genomic DNA was the template for TCR beta VDJ and CDR3 profiling. MiXCR, applied by TCRdb to the reads, yields one record per CDR3 protein. The repertoire holds 200,000 to 250,000 distinct CDR3 sequences, 34% seen once, with roughly 1.1% in the top ten. This receptor was taken from a human donor in good health, serving as a control. The chain joins TRBV6-1 to TRBJ1-2; maybe TRBD1 (6 bases). Sequencing input: sorted CD4+, CD8+, or CD8+CD57+ T cells (not recorded which) from PBMCs. CDR3 DNA sequence: TGTGCCAGCAGCCTCCGGGGGGCCTATGGCTACACCTTC. Amino acid sequence: CASSLRGAYGYTF.